This TCR beta chain comes out of a study of radiation and T cells in renal cell carcinoma. The data were produced by immunoSEQ multiplex PCR, yet TCRdb's version contains in-frame clones alone and is incomplete. The repertoire holds 140,000 or so clones, with roughly 88% as singletons. Time point denoted: baseline pretreatment blood. Treatment here: 15 Gy SBRT to primary tumor, nephrectomy 4 weeks later. CDR3 length: 14 residues. The germline gives CDR1 SNHLY, CDR2 FYNNEI. Trimming removed 4 bases from V and 5 bases from J, with 14 bases in between. Sample: blood, taken from a patient whose treatment included radiotherapy and nephrectomy. The chain recombines TRBV2 with TRBJ1-1; D may be TRBD1 (5 bases). This sequence was found in a woman between 45 and 60 years old with renal cell carcinoma. In DNA, the CDR3 is TGTGCCAGCAGTGCGGGGCAGCCGGGGACTGAAGCTTTCTTT. It codes for CASSAGQPGTEAFF. The full variable domain, rest sourced from reference TRBV2 and TRBJ1-1, is EPEVTQTPSHQVTQMGQEVILRCVPISNHLYFYWYRQILGQKVEFLVSFYNNEISEKSEIFDDQFSVERPDGSNFTLKIRSTKLEDSAMYFCASSAGQPGTEAFFGQGTRLTVV.